The present TCR beta chain was sequenced within a study of shared clonotypes between healthy human individuals. Per sorted-subset replicate PCR, input was approximately 180 ng DNA, representing around 30,000 T cell genomes. TCRdb's table, derived via immunoSEQ multiplex PCR, lists solely in-frame clones and lacks some. The repertoire holds some 300,000 clones, with around 70% as singletons. With 6 bases removed from V and 7 bases from J, the gap between germline ends came to 10 bases. This CDR3 comprises 10 residues. CDR1 and CDR2 from the germline V gene are DFQATT and SNEGSKA (reference sequence). This sequence was found in a man aged 25 to 40 in good health. The chain combines TRBV20-1 with TRBJ2-7; D gene uncertain. Sequencing was carried out using memory CD4+ T cells sorted from blood. Subset of the sample: CD45RA-negative fraction. CDR3 sequence (DNA): TGCAGTGCCCGAAGGAAGGAGCAGTACTTC. Translated, it gives CSARRKEQYF.